This entry is about one TCR beta chain. Its antigen is unidentified. The record originates from a study of shared clonotypes between healthy human individuals. Whole-study context: The cohort comprised a couple of women and a few men. Their ages spanned 18 to 49 years.

This CDR3 comprises 17 residues. Germline lookup yields CDR1 SGHNT and CDR2 YYREEE (reference sequence). V gave up 0 bases and J gave up 5 bases, with 20 bases separating them. TCRdb's copy holds only in-frame clones and misses some; the assay was immunoSEQ multiplex PCR. Of about 660,000 clones in the sample, 74% were seen once. Findings of the study overall: When naive CD4 clonotypes were compared across several donors, around 5% were shared. Generally, estimated richness proved larger in naive subsets than it did in memory subsets.

This TCR was recovered from a woman in her twenties or thirties in good health. The rearrangement uses TRBV5-4 and TRBJ2-5, with D maybe TRBD2 (6 bases). Source material: memory CD4+ T cells sorted from blood. The subset is: CD45RA-negative fraction. CDR3 nucleotides: TGTGCCAGCAGCTTGGTTGGCAGCGGGCCGCGTCAGGAGACCCAGTACTTC. Translated: CASSLVGSGPRQETQYF.